These 8 T cell receptor beta chains were sequenced from one sample in a study of metastatic and nonmetastatic thyroid tumors. The entire patient cohort was treatment-naive prior to thyroid surgery. TCRdb re-called the PCR reads with MiXCR. The data contain some 33,000 clones, 17% of them singletons. Specimen: blood. All receptors derive from a female donor with papillary thyroid cancer or a benign thyroid nodule (not recorded which). Some clones in this sample may be carry-over from other donors' samples.

This clone was picked up many times. V is TRBV2 and J is TRBJ2-7; 8 positions agree with TRBD2. CDR3 length: 14 residues. Trimming at V came to 7 bases and at J to 2 bases, leaving 7 bases not matched to a gene. CDR1 and CDR2 (germline): SNHLY, FYNNEI. CDR3 protein: CASKVRGGPYEQYF. CDR3 nucleotides: TGTGCCAGCAAGGTCCGGGGGGGACCCTACGAGCAGTACTTC.

Within the sample, this clone is medium-sized (0.01 to 0.1%). The chain is built from TRBV20-1 and TRBJ2-7; D remains unclear. V was cut by 1 base and J by 4 bases, with 14 bases left in between. The germline V gene encodes CDR1 DFQATT and CDR2 SNEGSKA (reference sequence). This CDR3 has 14 amino acids. CDR3 sequence (DNA): TGCAGTGCTAGAGGAACGAGGTCTATGTACGAGCAGTACTTC. Its translation is CSARGTRSMYEQYF.

Many counts were recorded for this clone. The CDR3 region has the DNA TGTGCCAGCAGTTTCCGACAGGGGGCCCAGGTGGAGCCCCAGCATTTT. The encoded protein is CASSFRQGAQVEPQHF. This rearrangement joins TRBV12-3 or TRBV12-4 to TRBJ1-5, with 10 nucleotides matching TRBD1. V shed 3 bases and J 8 bases; nucleotides not matched to a gene: 10. The CDR3 spans 16 residues.

This clone was seen ten or more times. Just one base apart from a much larger clone, this may be a read error. This chain links TRBV20-1 with TRBJ2-7; 7 bases are shared with TRBD1. Germline CDR1 is DFQATT and CDR2 is SNEGSKA (reference sequence). The CDR3 covers 13 residues. The CDR3 DNA reads as TGCATCCTCCCCGGGACAGCCGACTACGAGCAGTACTTC. Amino acid sequence: CILPGTADYEQYF.

This clone came up many times. The CDR3 loop reads CASSGGTVNTGELFF. DNA for the CDR3: TGTGCCAGCAGTGGAGGGACAGTAAACACCGGGGAGCTGTTTTTT. This chain joins TRBV12-3 or TRBV12-4 and TRBJ2-2, with D possibly being TRBD1 (7 bases). The V end lost 5 bases, the J end lost 2 bases, and 12 bases lay between the germline ends. The CDR3 is 15 residues long.

This clone was counted at least ten times. The chain combines TRBV20-1 with TRBJ2-2; D is perhaps TRBD1 (5 bases). Per the germline V gene, CDR1 is DFQATT and CDR2 is SNEGSKA (reference sequence). Trimming pared 6 bases from V and 3 bases from J, leaving 14 bases between. CDR3 length: 14 residues. The CDR3 sequence is CSAKGESHTGELFF. In DNA form, the CDR3 reads TGCAGTGCCAAAGGGGAATCGCACACCGGGGAGCTGTTTTTT.

This clone was observed at least ten times. This sequence joins TRBV5-1 and TRBJ2-5; D is uncertain. Germline lookup yields CDR1 SGHRS and CDR2 YFSETQ. The CDR3 consists of 11 residues. V lost 0 bases to trimming and J lost 3 bases, with 0 bases between them. CDR3 protein: CASSLEETQYF. The CDR3 DNA is TGCGCCAGCAGCTTGGAAGAGACCCAGTACTTC.

A single count supports this clone. This chain links TRBV20-1 with TRBJ1-5; D is ambiguous. This CDR3 spans 15 amino acids. Per the germline V gene, CDR1 is DFQATT and CDR2 is SNEGSKA (reference sequence). V gave up 4 bases and J gave up 1 base, with 14 bases separating them. The CDR3 protein is CSATTLRVSNQPQHF. The CDR3 nucleotides are TGCAGTGCTACTACTCTGAGGGTAAGCAATCAGCCCCAGCATTTT.